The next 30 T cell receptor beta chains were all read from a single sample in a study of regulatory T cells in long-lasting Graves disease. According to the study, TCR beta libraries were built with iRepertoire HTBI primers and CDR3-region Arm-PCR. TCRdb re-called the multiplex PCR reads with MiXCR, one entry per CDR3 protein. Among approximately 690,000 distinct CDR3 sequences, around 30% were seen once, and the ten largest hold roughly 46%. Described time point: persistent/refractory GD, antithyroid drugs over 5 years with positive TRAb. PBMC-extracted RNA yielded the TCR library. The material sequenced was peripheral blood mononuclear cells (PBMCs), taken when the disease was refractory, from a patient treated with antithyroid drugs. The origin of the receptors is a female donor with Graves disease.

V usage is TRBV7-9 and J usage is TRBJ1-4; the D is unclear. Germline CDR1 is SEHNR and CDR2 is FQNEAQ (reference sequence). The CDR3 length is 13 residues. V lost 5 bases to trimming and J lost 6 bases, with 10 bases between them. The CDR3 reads CASSPRVYEKLFF. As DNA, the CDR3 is TGTGCCAGCAGCCCCCGGGTCTATGAAAAACTGTTTTTT.

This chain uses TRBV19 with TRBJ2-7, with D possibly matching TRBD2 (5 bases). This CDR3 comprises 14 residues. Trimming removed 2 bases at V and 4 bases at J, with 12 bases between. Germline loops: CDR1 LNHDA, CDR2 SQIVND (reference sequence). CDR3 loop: CASSIFSGEYEQYF. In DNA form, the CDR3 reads TGTGCCAGTAGTATATTTTCCGGGGAATACGAGCAGTACTTC.

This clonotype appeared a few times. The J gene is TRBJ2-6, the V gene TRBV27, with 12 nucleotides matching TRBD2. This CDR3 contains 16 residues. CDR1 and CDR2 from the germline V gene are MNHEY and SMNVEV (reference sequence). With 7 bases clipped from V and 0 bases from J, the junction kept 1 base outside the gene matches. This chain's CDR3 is CASKLAGGSGANVLTF. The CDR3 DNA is TGTGCCAGCAAACTAGCGGGAGGCTCTGGGGCCAACGTCCTGACTTTC.

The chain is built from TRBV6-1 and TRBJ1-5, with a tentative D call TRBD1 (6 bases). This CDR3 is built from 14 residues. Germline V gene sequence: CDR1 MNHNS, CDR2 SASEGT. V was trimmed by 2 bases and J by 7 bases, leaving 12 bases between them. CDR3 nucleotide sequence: TGTGCCAGCAGTGAATCAGGGGCAGCGCAGCCCCAGCATTTT. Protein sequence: CASSESGAAQPQHF.

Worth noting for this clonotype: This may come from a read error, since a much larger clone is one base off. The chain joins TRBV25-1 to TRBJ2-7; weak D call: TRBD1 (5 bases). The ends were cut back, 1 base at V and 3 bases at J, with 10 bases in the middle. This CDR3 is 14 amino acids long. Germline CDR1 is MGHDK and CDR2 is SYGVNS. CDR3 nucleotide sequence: TGTGCCAGCAGTGAATGGGGCAGGGTCTACGAGCAGTACTTC. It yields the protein CASSEWGRVYEQYF.

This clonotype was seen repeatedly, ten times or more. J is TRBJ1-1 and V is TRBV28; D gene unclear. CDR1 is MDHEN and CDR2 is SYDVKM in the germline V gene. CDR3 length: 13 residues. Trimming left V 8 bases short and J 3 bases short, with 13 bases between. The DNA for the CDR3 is TGTGCCAGCCCCTTTCCAATCCACACTGAAGCTTTCTTT. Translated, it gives CASPFPIHTEAFF. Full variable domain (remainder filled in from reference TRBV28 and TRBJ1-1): DVKVTQSSRYLVKRTGEKVFLECVQDMDHENMFWYRQDPGLGLRLIYFSYDVKMKEKGDIPEGYSVSREKKERFSLILESASTNQTSMYLCASPFPIHTEAFFGQGTRLTVV.

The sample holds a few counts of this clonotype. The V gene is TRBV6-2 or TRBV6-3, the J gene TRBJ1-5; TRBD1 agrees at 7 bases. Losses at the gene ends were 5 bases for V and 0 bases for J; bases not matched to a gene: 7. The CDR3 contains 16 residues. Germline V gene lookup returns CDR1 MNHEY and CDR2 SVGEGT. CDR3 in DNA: TGTGCCAGCAGTCGAGGGGGACAGAGTAGCAATCAGCCCCAGCATTTT. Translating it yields CASSRGGQSSNQPQHF.

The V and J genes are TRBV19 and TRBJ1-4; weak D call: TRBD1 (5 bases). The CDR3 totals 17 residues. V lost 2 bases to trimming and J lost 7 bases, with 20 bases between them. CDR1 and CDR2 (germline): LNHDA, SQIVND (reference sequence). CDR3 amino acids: CASSINSGRGLAEKLFF. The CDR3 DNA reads TGTGCCAGTAGTATAAACTCCGGGAGGGGATTAGCTGAAAAACTGTTTTTT.

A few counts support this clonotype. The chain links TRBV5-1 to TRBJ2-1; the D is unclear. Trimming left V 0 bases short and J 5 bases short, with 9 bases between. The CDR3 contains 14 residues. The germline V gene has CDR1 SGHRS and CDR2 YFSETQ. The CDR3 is CASSLDRPNNEQFF. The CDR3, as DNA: TGCGCCAGCAGCTTGGACCGACCTAACAATGAGCAGTTCTTC.

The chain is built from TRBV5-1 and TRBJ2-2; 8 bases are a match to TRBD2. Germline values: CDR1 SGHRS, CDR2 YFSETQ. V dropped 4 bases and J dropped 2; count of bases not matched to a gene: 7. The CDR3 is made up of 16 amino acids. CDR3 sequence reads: CASSPGGARNTGELFF. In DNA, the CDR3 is TGCGCCAGCAGCCCCGGGGGGGCCCGAAACACCGGGGAGCTGTTTTTT.

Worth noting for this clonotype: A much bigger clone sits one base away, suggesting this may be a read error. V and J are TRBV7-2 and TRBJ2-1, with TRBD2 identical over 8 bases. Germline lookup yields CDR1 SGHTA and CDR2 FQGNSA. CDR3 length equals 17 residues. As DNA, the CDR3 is TGTGTCAGCAGCCAACCGGAGGCTAGCGGGTGGAACAATGAGCAGTTCTTC. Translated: CVSSQPEASGWNNEQFF.

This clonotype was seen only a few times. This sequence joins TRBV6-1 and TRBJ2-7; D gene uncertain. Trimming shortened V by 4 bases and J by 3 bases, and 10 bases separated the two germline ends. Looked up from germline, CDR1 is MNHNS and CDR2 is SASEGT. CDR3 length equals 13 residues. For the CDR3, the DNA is TGTGCCAGCAGTGTCGTACAGAACTACGAGCAGTACTTC. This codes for CASSVVQNYEQYF.

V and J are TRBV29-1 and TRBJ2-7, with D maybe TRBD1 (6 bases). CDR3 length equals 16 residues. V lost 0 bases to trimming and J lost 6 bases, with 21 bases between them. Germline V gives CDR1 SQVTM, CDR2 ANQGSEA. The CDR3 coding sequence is TGCAGCGTTGAAGAAGCAGGGGCTAACTACCTAAGCGAGCAGTACTTC. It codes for CSVEEAGANYLSEQYF.

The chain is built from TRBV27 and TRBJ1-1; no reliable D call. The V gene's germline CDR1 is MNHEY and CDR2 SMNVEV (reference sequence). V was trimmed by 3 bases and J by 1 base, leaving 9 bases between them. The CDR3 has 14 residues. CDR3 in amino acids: CASSFGVENTEAFF. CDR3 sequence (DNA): TGTGCCAGCAGTTTCGGGGTGGAGAACACTGAAGCTTTCTTT.

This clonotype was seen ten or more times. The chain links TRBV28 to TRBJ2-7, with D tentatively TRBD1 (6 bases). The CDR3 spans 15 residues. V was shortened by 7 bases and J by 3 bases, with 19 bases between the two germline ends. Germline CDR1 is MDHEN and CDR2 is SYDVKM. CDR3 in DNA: TGTGCCAGCACCTATGTGGGTCAGGGGAACTACGAGCAGTACTTC. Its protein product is CASTYVGQGNYEQYF.

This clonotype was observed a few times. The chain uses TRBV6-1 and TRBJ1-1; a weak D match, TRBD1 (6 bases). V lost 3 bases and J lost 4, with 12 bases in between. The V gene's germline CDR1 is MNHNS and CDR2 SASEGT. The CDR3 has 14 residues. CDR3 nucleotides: TGTGCCAGCAGTGACCAGGGGATGTTCACTGAAGCTTTCTTT. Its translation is CASSDQGMFTEAFF.

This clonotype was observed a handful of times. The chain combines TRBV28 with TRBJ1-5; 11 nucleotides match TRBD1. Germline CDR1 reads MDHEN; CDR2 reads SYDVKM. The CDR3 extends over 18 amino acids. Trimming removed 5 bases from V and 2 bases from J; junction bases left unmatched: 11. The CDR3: CASSHGQGALLGNQPQHF. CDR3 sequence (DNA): TGTGCCAGCAGTCACGGACAGGGGGCCCTTTTGGGCAATCAGCCCCAGCATTTT.

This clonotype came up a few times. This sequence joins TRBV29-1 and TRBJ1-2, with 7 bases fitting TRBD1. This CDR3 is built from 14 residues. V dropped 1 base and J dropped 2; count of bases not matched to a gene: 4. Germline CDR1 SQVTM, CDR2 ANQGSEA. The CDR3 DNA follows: TGCAGCGTTGAAGCCCAGACAGGGAACTATGGCTACACCTTC. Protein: CSVEAQTGNYGYTF.

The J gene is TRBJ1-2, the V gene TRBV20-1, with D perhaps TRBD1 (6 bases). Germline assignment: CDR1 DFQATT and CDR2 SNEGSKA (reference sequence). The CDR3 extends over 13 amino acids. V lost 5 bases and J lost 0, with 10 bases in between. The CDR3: CSAAGVANYGYTF. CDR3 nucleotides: TGCAGTGCTGCAGGGGTAGCTAACTATGGCTACACCTTC.

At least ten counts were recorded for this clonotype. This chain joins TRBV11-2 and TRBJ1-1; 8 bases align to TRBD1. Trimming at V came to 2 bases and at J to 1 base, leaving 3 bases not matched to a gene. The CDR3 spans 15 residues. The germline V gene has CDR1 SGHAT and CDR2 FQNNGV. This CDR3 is CASSLLQGANTEAFF. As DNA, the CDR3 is TGTGCCAGCAGCTTATTGCAGGGGGCGAACACTGAAGCTTTCTTT.

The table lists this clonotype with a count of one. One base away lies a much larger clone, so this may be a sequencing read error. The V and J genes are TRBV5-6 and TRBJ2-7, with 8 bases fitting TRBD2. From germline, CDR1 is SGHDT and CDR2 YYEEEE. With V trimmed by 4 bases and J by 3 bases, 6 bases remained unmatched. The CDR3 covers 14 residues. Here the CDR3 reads CASSMPGLDYEQYF. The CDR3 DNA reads TGTGCCAGCAGCATGCCGGGACTAGACTACGAGCAGTACTTC. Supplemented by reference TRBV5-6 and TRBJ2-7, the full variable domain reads DAGVTQSPTHLIKTRGQQVTLRCSPKSGHDTVSWYQQALGQGPQFIFQYYEEEERQRGNFPDRFSGHQFPNYSSELNVNALLLGDSALYLCASSMPGLDYEQYFGPGTRLTVT.

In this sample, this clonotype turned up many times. The CDR3 DNA sequence: TGTGCCAGCAGTTTGGTAGCGGGTAACCAAGAGACCCAGTACTTC. As protein: CASSLVAGNQETQYF. The chain links TRBV12-3 or TRBV12-4 to TRBJ2-5, with TRBD2 matching 7 bases. The length of the CDR3 is 15 residues. V shed 3 bases, J shed 0 bases, and the junction held 4 bases outside the gene matches.

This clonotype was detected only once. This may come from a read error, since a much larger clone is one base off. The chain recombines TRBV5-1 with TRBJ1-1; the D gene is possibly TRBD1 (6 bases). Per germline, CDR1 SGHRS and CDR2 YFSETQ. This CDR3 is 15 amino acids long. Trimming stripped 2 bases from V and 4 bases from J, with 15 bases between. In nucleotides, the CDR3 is TGCGCCAGCAGCTTTACAGGGCCTGGGAGCACTGAAGCTTTCTTT. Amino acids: CASSFTGPGSTEAFF.

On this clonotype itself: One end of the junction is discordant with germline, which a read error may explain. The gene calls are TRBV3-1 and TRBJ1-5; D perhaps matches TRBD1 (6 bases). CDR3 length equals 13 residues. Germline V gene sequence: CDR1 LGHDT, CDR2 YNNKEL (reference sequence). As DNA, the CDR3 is TGCGCCAGCAGCCAAGAGGGGGATCAGCCCCAGCATTTT. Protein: CASSQEGDQPQHF.

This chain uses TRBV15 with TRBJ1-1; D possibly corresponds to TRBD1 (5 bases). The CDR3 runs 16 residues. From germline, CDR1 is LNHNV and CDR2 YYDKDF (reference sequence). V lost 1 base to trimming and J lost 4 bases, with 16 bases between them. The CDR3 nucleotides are TGTGCCACCAGCAGAGGGGTGGGGACGGGGGGCACTGAAGCTTTCTTT. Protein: CATSRGVGTGGTEAFF.

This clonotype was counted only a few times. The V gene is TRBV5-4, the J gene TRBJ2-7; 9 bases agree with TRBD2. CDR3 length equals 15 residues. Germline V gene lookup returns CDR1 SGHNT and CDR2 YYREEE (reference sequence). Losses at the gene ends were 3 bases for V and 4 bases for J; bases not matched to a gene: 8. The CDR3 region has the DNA TGTGCCAGCAGCTGTAGAGATAGCGGGAGTTACGAGCAGTACTTC. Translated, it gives CASSCRDSGSYEQYF.

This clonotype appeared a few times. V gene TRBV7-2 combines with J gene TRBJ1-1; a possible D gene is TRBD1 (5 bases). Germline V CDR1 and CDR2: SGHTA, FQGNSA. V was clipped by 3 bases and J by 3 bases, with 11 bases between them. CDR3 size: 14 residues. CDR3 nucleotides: TGTGCCAGCAGCTTTCTCAGGGTTGACACTGAAGCTTTCTTT. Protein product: CASSFLRVDTEAFF.

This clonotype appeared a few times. The CDR3 DNA reads TGTGCCAGCAGTGAATTCTCGGGAGTGGAGGAGACCCAGTACTTC. Translation: CASSEFSGVEETQYF. This chain joins TRBV25-1 and TRBJ2-5; tentatively, D is TRBD2 (6 bases). This CDR3 has 15 residues. V lost 1 base and J 5 bases, leaving 14 bases between the germline ends. Germline CDR1 and CDR2: MGHDK and SYGVNS.

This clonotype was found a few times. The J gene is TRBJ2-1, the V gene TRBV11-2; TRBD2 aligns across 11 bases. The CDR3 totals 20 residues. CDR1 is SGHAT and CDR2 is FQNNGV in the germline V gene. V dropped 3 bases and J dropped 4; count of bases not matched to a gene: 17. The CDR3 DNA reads TGTGCCAGCAGCTTCCCGAAGGTCGGTCTGGGGACTAGCGGATACAATGAGCAGTTCTTC. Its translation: CASSFPKVGLGTSGYNEQFF.

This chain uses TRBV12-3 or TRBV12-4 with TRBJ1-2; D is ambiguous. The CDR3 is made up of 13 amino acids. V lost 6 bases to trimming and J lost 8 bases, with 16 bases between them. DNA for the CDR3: TGTGCCAGCAGGAGCCCGGGAGCAAGAGGCTACACCTTC. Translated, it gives CASRSPGARGYTF.